Listed below are T cell receptor beta chains from one sample, sequenced in a study of beta chain features in type 1 diabetes. Produced via immunoSEQ multiplex PCR; TCRdb's table is partial and in-frame only. The data contain about 210,000 clones, 11% of them seen just once; the ten biggest clones take up roughly 1.4%. Input material: central memory CD4+ T cells from blood. All receptors derive from a man younger than 35 in good health. Each CDR3 is given with its conserved first and last residue. D genes are given only for firm matches. Some rows mark clone size as missing; the rest say once, few, many or name a class of expanded clone.

V gene	clone size	D gene	J gene	CDR3 DNA	CDR3 protein
TRBV7-3	-	TRBD2	TRBJ2-5	TGTGCCAGCAGCTTCTTAGCGGGGACAGAGACCCAGTACTTC	CASSFLAGTETQYF
TRBV5-4	few	TRBD2	TRBJ2-1	TGTGCCAGCAGCTTGACAGCGGGGTCTTACAATGAGCAGTTCTTC	CASSLTAGSYNEQFF
TRBV30	many	-	TRBJ1-2	TGTGCCTGGAGTGTACAGGGAGAGGGTGGCTACACCTTC	CAWSVQGEGGYTF
TRBV5-4	few	TRBD2	TRBJ2-5	TGCGCCAGCAGCCAAGATTGGTCCGGACTAGCAGAGACCCAGTACTTC	CASSQDWSGLAETQYF
TRBV6-6	-	-	TRBJ1-5	TGTGCCAGCAGCCCCGATAAATGGGGCAATCAGCCCCAGCATTTT	CASSPDKWGNQPQHF
TRBV29-1	-	-	TRBJ2-7	TGCAGCGTTGAAGTCCCCCGGGGGGAGCAGTACTTC	CSVEVPRGEQYF
TRBV9	many	TRBD2	TRBJ2-1	TGTGCCAGCAGCGCCTCGGGTGACGGGAGGTACAATGAGCAGTTCTTC	CASSASGDGRYNEQFF
TRBV7-2	-	-	TRBJ2-2	TGTGCCAGCAGCTATGGTTGGGGGATGGGCACCGGGGAGCTGTTTTTT	CASSYGWGMGTGELFF
TRBV6-1	many	-	TRBJ2-1	TGTGCCAGCAGTGCGAGAACTCAGCGGGTTAGCTCCTACAATGAGCAGTTCTTC	CASSARTQRVSSYNEQFF
TRBV4-1	-	-	TRBJ2-7	TGCGCCAGCAGCCGGGACGTTTCCTACGAGCAGTACTTC	CASSRDVSYEQYF
TRBV14	-	TRBD2	TRBJ2-1	TGTGCCAGCAGCCAAGGGAAGGGGCTAGCGGGAGGGATGGATGAGCAGTTCTTC	CASSQGKGLAGGMDEQFF
TRBV5-4	-	-	TRBJ2-7	TGTGCCAGCAGCTTGACTAGTTCTTCGTACGAGCAGTACTTC	CASSLTSSSYEQYF
TRBV28	-	-	TRBJ2-1	TGTGCCAGCAGCTTACGCGGGCATACCTACAATGAGCAGTTCTTC	CASSLRGHTYNEQFF
TRBV29-1	few	-	TRBJ2-1	TGCAGCGTTGGGCCAGGGCAGGGTGAGCAGTTCTTC	CSVGPGQGEQFF
TRBV29-1	few	TRBD2	TRBJ2-3	TGCAGCGTTAAAAGGGGAGGGGCTCCAGATACGCAGTATTTT	CSVKRGGAPDTQYF
TRBV9	few	-	TRBJ1-2	TGTGCCAGCAGCTTCCATTACGCGGAACCTATGGGCTACACCTTC	CASSFHYAEPMGYTF
TRBV5-1	few	TRBD1	TRBJ2-4	TGCGCCAGCAGCCCGCCGGGACAGGGGAACATTCAGTACTTC	CASSPPGQGNIQYF
TRBV29-1	few	-	TRBJ2-7	TGCAGCCCCTCACAGGGAACATACGAGCAGTACTTC	CSPSQGTYEQYF
TRBV5-4	few	-	TRBJ1-2	TGTGCCAGCAGCCCGAACAGGGCTGGCTACACCTTC	CASSPNRAGYTF
TRBV14	few	-	TRBJ2-7	TGTGCCAGCAGCCAAACATGGGGCGGGGAGTACTTC	CASSQTWGGEYF
TRBV4-1	many	TRBD2	TRBJ2-1	TGCGCCAGCGGAACCGGGACTAGCAGATACAATGAGCAGTTCTTC	CASGTGTSRYNEQFF
TRBV7-2	-	-	TRBJ2-5	TGTGCCAGCAGCGCCCCTGGACGGGCGGTAGAGACCCAGTACTTC	CASSAPGRAVETQYF
TRBV30	few	-	TRBJ2-5	TGTGCCTGGAGCCCTAAGCCTAGTAGCCAAGAGACCCAGTACTTC	CAWSPKPSSQETQYF
TRBV18	few	TRBD1	TRBJ2-2	TGTGCCAGCTCACCCATACCGACAGGGGGCCGCTCCGGGGAGCTGTTTTTT	CASSPIPTGGRSGELFF
TRBV28	-	-	TRBJ2-1	TGTGCCAGCAGCCTCGGCAGGGGCCCCTACAATGAGCAGTTCTTC	CASSLGRGPYNEQFF
TRBV30	many	-	TRBJ2-7	TGTGCCTGGAGCTGGGGAGCCGAGCAGTACTTC	CAWSWGAEQYF